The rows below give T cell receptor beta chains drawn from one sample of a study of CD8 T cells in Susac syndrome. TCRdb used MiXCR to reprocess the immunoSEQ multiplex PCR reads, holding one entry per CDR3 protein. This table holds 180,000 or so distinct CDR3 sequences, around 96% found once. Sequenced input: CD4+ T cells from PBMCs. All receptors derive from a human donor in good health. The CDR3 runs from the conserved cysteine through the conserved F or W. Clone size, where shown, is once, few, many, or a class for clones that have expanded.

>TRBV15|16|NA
CATSRAYREVLYEQYF
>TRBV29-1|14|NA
CSVEVAGENTEAFF
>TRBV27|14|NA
CASRRASGGGIQYF
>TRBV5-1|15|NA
CASSYGLAGGYEQYF
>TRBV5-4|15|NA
CASSLLNGAGALQYF
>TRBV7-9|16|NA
CASSSPPSGDYNEQFF
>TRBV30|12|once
CAVGRATDTQYF
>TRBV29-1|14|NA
CSVGTGGRYSEQYF
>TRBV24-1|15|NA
CATSDTGVIGQPQHF
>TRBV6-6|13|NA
CASSYRTVYEQYF
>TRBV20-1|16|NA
CSASRLAGRGFDEQFF
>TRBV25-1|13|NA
CASSIRNTGELFF
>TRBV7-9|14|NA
CASSVSGNTDTQYF
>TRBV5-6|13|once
CASSAGSHGPQHF
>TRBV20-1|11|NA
CSARGIDEQFF
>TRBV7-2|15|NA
CASSPGQVDRETQYF
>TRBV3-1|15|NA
CASSRMASGIDEQFF
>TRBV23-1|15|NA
CASSQSGNRRDEQYF
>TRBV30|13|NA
CAWNQGTNTEAFF
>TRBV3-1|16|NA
CASSPHTGTGVNEQFF
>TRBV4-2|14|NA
CASSQDARNEKLFF
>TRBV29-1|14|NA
CSVRTGGSNQPQHF
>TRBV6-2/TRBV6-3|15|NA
CASRVTSGAQETQYF
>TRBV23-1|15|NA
CASSQSRAGTDTQYF
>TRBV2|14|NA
CATSPDRGPETQYF
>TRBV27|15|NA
CASREGYRGNQPQHF
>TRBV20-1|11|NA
CSASAGGEQFF
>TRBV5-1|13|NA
CASSFGRVDGYTF
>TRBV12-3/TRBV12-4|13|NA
CASSSLRSNTQYF
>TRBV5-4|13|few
CASSQDLNQPQHF
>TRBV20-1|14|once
CSARTGGFWQPQHF
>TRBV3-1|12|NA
CASSQGLGEQFF
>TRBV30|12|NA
CAWDRGKSSQFF
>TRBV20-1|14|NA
CSARASGSADTQYF
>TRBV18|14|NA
CASSPLGRYNEQFF
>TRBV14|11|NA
CASSQRETQYF
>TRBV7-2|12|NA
CASSGLAGPQFF